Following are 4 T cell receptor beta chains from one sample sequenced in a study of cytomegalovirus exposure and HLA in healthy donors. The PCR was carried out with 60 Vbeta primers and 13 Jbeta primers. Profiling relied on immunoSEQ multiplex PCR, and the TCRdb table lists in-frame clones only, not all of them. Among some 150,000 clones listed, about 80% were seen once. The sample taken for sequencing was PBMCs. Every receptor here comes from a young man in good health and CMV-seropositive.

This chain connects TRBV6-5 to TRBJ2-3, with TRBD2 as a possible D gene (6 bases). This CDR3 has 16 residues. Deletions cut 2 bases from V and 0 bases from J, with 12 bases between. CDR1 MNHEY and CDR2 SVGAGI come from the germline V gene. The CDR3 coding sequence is TGTGCCAGCAGTTACCGGGACTTCTGGAGCACAGATACGCAGTATTTT. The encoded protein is CASSYRDFWSTDTQYF.

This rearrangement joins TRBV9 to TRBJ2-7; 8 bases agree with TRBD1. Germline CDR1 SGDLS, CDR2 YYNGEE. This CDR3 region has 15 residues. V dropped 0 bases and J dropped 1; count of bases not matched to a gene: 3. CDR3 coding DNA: TGTGCCAGCAGCGTAGCAGGGGGCGGTTCCTACGAGCAGTACTTC. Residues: CASSVAGGGSYEQYF.

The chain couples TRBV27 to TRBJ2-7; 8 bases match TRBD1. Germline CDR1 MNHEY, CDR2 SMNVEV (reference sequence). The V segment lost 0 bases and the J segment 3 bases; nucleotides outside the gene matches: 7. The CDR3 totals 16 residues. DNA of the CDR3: TGTGCCAGCAGTTTATCGGGACAGGCATTAGTCTACGAGCAGTACTTC. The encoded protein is CASSLSGQALVYEQYF.

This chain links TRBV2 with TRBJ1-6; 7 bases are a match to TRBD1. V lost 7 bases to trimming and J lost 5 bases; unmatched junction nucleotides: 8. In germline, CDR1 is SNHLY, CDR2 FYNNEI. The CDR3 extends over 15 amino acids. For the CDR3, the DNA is TGTGCCAGCATCTTTGAGGGGGCGCATAATTCACCCCTCCACTTT. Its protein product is CASIFEGAHNSPLHF. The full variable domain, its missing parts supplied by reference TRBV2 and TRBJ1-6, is EPEVTQTPSHQVTQMGQEVILRCVPISNHLYFYWYRQILGQKVEFLVSFYNNEISEKSEIFDDQFSVERPDGSNFTLKIRSTKLEDSAMYFCASIFEGAHNSPLHFGNGTRLTVT.